The rows below give T cell receptor beta chains drawn from one sample of a study of blood T cells in healthy people across ages. TCRdb independently ran MiXCR on the 5' RACE reads; one entry per CDR3 protein. The table lists 1.5 million to 2 million distinct CDR3 sequences, just under 50% of them singletons. What was sequenced was blood. The receptors were sampled from a woman aged 40 to 50 in good health. Each CDR3 is given with its conserved first and last residue. The D gene is left open where the match is weak. Clone size appears in some rows only: once, few, many, or a class for an expanded clone.

clone_size: many; cdr3_length: 15; v_call: TRBV4-3; j_call: TRBJ2-7; d_call: NA; cdr3_nt: TGCGCCAGCAGCCAAGCACTGGGAGTGATGGGCGAGCAGTACTTC; cdr3_aa: CASSQALGVMGEQYF
clone_size: NA; cdr3_length: 14; v_call: TRBV29-1; j_call: TRBJ2-5; d_call: NA; cdr3_nt: TGCAGCGTTGAAGCCCCTCGGACCCCAGACACCCAGTACTTC; cdr3_aa: CSVEAPRTPDTQYF
clone_size: NA; cdr3_length: 15; v_call: TRBV20-1; j_call: TRBJ1-4; d_call: TRBD1; cdr3_nt: TGCAGTGCTAGAGGGACAGGGGCCCCTAATGAAAAACTGTTTTTT; cdr3_aa: CSARGTGAPNEKLFF
clone_size: few; cdr3_length: 13; v_call: TRBV27; j_call: TRBJ2-1; d_call: NA; cdr3_nt: TGTGCCAGCAGTTTCACGGCGTACAATGAGCAGTTCTTC; cdr3_aa: CASSFTAYNEQFF
clone_size: NA; cdr3_length: 15; v_call: TRBV4-2; j_call: TRBJ2-3; d_call: TRBD2; cdr3_nt: TGTGCCTCCTCGACTAGCGGGGGGGCACCAGATACGCAGTATTTT; cdr3_aa: CASSTSGGAPDTQYF
clone_size: NA; cdr3_length: 15; v_call: TRBV19; j_call: TRBJ1-5; d_call: NA; cdr3_nt: TGTGCCAGTAGAGAATGGCAGGCTGTCAATCAGCCCCAGCATTTT; cdr3_aa: CASREWQAVNQPQHF
clone_size: once; cdr3_length: 15; v_call: TRBV6-1; j_call: TRBJ2-7; d_call: TRBD2; cdr3_nt: TGTGCCAGTAGTGAACCGGGGGGGCATCTCTACGAGCAGTACTTC; cdr3_aa: CASSEPGGHLYEQYF
clone_size: NA; cdr3_length: 13; v_call: TRBV20-1; j_call: TRBJ1-2; d_call: NA; cdr3_nt: TGCAGTGCTAGAGCCGGGACTAACTATGGCTACACCTTC; cdr3_aa: CSARAGTNYGYTF
clone_size: NA; cdr3_length: 13; v_call: TRBV5-1; j_call: TRBJ2-7; d_call: NA; cdr3_nt: TGCACCAGCAGCTTGAGACAGCCCTACGAGCAGTACTTC; cdr3_aa: CTSSLRQPYEQYF
clone_size: few; cdr3_length: 14; v_call: TRBV6-2/TRBV6-3; j_call: TRBJ1-5; d_call: NA; cdr3_nt: TGTGCCAGCAGTTACATCCCAAGCAATCAGCCCCAGCATTTT; cdr3_aa: CASSYIPSNQPQHF
clone_size: NA; cdr3_length: 16; v_call: TRBV28; j_call: TRBJ1-2; d_call: NA; cdr3_nt: TGTGCCAGCATCCGAGGGGGGCAGGTCCCTTCTGATGGCTACACCTTC; cdr3_aa: CASIRGGQVPSDGYTF
clone_size: few; cdr3_length: 15; v_call: TRBV18; j_call: TRBJ2-5; d_call: NA; cdr3_nt: TGTGCCAGCTCGGGGGCAGCGGGCTTTCAAGAGACCCAGTACTTC; cdr3_aa: CASSGAAGFQETQYF
clone_size: NA; cdr3_length: 11; v_call: TRBV20-1; j_call: TRBJ2-3; d_call: TRBD2; cdr3_nt: TGCAGTCCCACGGGGGGGAATACGCAGTATTTT; cdr3_aa: CSPTGGNTQYF
clone_size: NA; cdr3_length: 20; v_call: TRBV7-2; j_call: TRBJ2-4; d_call: TRBD2; cdr3_nt: TGTGCCAGCAGCTTAAGGACTAGCGGGGGGGCCGAGGATACCAAAAACATTCAGTACTTC; cdr3_aa: CASSLRTSGGAEDTKNIQYF
clone_size: few; cdr3_length: 19; v_call: TRBV15; j_call: TRBJ2-5; d_call: NA; cdr3_nt: TGTGCCACCAGCAGAGATTCGTATGGGGGGGGGCCCCTGTATCAGACCCAGTACTTC; cdr3_aa: CATSRDSYGGGPLYQTQYF
clone_size: NA; cdr3_length: 15; v_call: TRBV28; j_call: TRBJ2-7; d_call: NA; cdr3_nt: TGTGCCAGCAGTTTAGGGGGTGTGGGGATCTACGAGCAGTACTTC; cdr3_aa: CASSLGGVGIYEQYF
clone_size: NA; cdr3_length: 16; v_call: TRBV7-2; j_call: TRBJ2-7; d_call: NA; cdr3_nt: TGTGCCAGCAGCTTAGTCAAAACAGGGTTTCGAAACGAGCAGTACTTC; cdr3_aa: CASSLVKTGFRNEQYF
clone_size: once; cdr3_length: 13; v_call: TRBV7-9; j_call: TRBJ1-4; d_call: NA; cdr3_nt: TGTGCCAGCAGCCGCGAGGGAACTGAAAAACTGTTTTTT; cdr3_aa: CASSREGTEKLFF
clone_size: NA; cdr3_length: 15; v_call: TRBV7-2; j_call: TRBJ2-7; d_call: TRBD1; cdr3_nt: TGTGCCAGCAGCTTTTACGACAGGGGGCGCGACGAGCAGTACTTC; cdr3_aa: CASSFYDRGRDEQYF
clone_size: few; cdr3_length: 19; v_call: TRBV15; j_call: TRBJ2-5; d_call: TRBD1; cdr3_nt: TGTGCCACCAGCAGAGATTTAGGCCCCGGACAGGGGGCAGGAGAGACCCAGTACTTC; cdr3_aa: CATSRDLGPGQGAGETQYF
clone_size: NA; cdr3_length: 15; v_call: TRBV5-1; j_call: TRBJ2-5; d_call: NA; cdr3_nt: TGCGCCAGCAGCTCGCAGATTCATAACCAAGAGACCCAGTACTTC; cdr3_aa: CASSSQIHNQETQYF
clone_size: NA; cdr3_length: 16; v_call: TRBV4-2; j_call: TRBJ1-2; d_call: NA; cdr3_nt: TGTGCCAGCAGCCAAGACACAAGGAATACTAGCTATGGCTACACCTTC; cdr3_aa: CASSQDTRNTSYGYTF
clone_size: NA; cdr3_length: 15; v_call: TRBV6-2/TRBV6-3; j_call: TRBJ2-7; d_call: TRBD2; cdr3_nt: TGTGCCAGCAGTTATCCGGGACTAGCACAAGACGAGCAGTACTTC; cdr3_aa: CASSYPGLAQDEQYF
clone_size: NA; cdr3_length: 14; v_call: TRBV6-2/TRBV6-3; j_call: TRBJ1-5; d_call: NA; cdr3_nt: TGTGCCAGCAGGCAGGACGGTACCAATCAGCCCCAGCATTTT; cdr3_aa: CASRQDGTNQPQHF
clone_size: NA; cdr3_length: 17; v_call: TRBV27; j_call: TRBJ1-2; d_call: TRBD1; cdr3_nt: TGTGCCAGCAGTACCTCGGGACAGGGGGCGGTATTTGATGGCTACACCTTC; cdr3_aa: CASSTSGQGAVFDGYTF
clone_size: NA; cdr3_length: 15; v_call: TRBV14; j_call: TRBJ2-7; d_call: NA; cdr3_nt: TGTGCCAGCAGCCAAGACGGGGGGCCGGGTTACGAGCAGTACTTC; cdr3_aa: CASSQDGGPGYEQYF
clone_size: few; cdr3_length: 15; v_call: TRBV18; j_call: TRBJ1-2; d_call: TRBD1; cdr3_nt: TGTGCCAGCTCACCAAGCGGGACAGGGGACTATGGCTACACCTTC; cdr3_aa: CASSPSGTGDYGYTF
clone_size: NA; cdr3_length: 15; v_call: TRBV6-6; j_call: TRBJ2-4; d_call: NA; cdr3_nt: TGTGCCAGCACCGAACAGGGAAGGGCCAAAAACATTCAGTACTTC; cdr3_aa: CASTEQGRAKNIQYF
clone_size: NA; cdr3_length: 13; v_call: TRBV9; j_call: TRBJ2-3; d_call: NA; cdr3_nt: TGTGCCACGAATAGGGACCCACTGGGTACGCAGTATTTT; cdr3_aa: CATNRDPLGTQYF
clone_size: NA; cdr3_length: 14; v_call: TRBV6-5; j_call: TRBJ2-3; d_call: TRBD2; cdr3_nt: TGTGCCAGCGGTAGCGGGGGGGATACAGATACGCAGTATTTT; cdr3_aa: CASGSGGDTDTQYF
clone_size: NA; cdr3_length: 12; v_call: TRBV5-1; j_call: TRBJ2-7; d_call: NA; cdr3_nt: TGCGCCAGCAGCCGCGGACCCTACGGGCAGTACTTC; cdr3_aa: CASSRGPYGQYF